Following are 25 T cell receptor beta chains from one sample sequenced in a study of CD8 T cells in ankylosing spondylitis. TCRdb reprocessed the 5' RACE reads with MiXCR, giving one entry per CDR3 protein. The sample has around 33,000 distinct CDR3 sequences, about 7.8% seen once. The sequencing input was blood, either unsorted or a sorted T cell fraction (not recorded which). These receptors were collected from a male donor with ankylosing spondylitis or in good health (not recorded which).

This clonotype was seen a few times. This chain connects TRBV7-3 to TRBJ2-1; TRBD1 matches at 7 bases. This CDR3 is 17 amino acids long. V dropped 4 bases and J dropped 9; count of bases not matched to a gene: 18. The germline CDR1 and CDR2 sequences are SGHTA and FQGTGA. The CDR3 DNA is TGTGCCAGCAGCTCCTTGCCAGGGGGAGCCCCCCTGGGTGAGCAGTTCTTC. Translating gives CASSSLPGGAPLGEQFF.

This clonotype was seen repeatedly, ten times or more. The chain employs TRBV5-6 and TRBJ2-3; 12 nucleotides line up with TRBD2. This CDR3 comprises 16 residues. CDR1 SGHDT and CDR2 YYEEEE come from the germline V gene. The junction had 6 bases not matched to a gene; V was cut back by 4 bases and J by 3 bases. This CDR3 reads CASSPRLAGVTDTQYF. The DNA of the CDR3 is TGTGCCAGCAGCCCCCGACTAGCGGGAGTTACAGATACGCAGTATTTT.

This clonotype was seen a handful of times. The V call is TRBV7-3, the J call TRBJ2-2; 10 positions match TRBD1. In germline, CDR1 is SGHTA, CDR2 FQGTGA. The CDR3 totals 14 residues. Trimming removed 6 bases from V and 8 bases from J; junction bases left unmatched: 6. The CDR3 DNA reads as TGTGCCAGCAGTCCGACAGGGGGCAATGGGGAGCTGTTTTTT. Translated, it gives CASSPTGGNGELFF.

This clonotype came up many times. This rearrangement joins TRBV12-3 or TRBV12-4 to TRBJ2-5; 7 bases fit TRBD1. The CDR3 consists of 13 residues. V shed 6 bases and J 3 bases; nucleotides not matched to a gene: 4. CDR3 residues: CASSTGQKETQYF. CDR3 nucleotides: TGTGCCAGCAGCACGGGACAGAAAGAGACCCAGTACTTC.

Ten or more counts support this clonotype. CDR3 bases: TGCGCCAGCAGCTTGGACACATCACTAGGACGAGAGACCCAGTACTTC. It codes for CASSLDTSLGRETQYF. V and J are TRBV5-1 and TRBJ2-5; weak D call: TRBD2 (5 bases). V dropped 0 bases and J dropped 4 bases, with 16 bases sitting between them. The CDR3 has 16 amino acids. Per germline, CDR1 SGHRS and CDR2 YFSETQ.

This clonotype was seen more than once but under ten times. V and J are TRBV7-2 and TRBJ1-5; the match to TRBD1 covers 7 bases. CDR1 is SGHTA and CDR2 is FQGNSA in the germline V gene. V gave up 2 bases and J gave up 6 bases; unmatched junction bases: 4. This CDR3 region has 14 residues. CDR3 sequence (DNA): TGTGCCAGCAGCTTACGACAGGGCGGTCAGCCCCAGCATTTT. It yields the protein CASSLRQGGQPQHF.

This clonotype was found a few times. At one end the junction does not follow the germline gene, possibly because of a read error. The CDR3 DNA reads as TGCGCCAGCAGCCCACAAACCCGGGCGGACCCATTCTACGGGCAGTACTTC. It translates to CASSPQTRADPFYGQYF. The gene calls are TRBV5-1 and TRBJ2-7; D ambiguous. The CDR3 extends over 17 amino acids. The germline CDR1 and CDR2 sequences are SGHRS and YFSETQ.

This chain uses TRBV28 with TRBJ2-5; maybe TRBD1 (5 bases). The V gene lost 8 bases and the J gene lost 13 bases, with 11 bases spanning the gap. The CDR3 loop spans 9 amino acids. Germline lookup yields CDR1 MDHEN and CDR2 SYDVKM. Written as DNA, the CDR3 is TGTGCCAGCGGAGACAGCCGGTACTTC. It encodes CASGDSRYF.

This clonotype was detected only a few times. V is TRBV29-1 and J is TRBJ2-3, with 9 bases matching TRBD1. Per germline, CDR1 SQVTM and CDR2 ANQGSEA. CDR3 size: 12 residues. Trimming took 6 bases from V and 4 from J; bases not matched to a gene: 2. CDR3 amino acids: CSVGTGSDTQYF. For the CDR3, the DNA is TGCAGCGTGGGGACAGGGTCAGATACGCAGTATTTT.

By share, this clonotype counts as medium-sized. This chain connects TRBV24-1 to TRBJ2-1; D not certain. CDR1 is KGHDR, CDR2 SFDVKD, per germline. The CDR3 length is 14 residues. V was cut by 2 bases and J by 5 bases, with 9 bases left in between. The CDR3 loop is CATSDYGFDNEQFF. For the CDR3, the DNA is TGTGCCACCAGTGATTATGGGTTTGACAATGAGCAGTTCTTC.

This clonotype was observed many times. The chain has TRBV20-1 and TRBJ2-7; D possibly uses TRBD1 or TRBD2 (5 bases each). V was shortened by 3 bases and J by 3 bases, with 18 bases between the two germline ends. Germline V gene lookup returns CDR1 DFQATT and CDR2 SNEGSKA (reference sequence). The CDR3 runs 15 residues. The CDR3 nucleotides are TGCAGTGCTAGCCATTCCGGGGCCGGAAACTACGAGCAGTACTTC. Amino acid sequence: CSASHSGAGNYEQYF.

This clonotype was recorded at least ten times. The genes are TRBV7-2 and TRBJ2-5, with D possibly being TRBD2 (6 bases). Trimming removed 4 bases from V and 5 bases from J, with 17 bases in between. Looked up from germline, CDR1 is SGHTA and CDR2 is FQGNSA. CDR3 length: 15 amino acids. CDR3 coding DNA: TGTGCCAGCAGCTCCGATAGCGGCTCAACCGAGACCCAGTACTTC. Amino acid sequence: CASSSDSGSTETQYF.

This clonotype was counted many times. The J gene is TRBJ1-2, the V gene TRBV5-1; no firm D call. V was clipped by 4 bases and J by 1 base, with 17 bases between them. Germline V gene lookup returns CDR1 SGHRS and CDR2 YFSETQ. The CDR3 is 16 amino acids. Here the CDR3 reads CASSLGPVQSNYGYTF. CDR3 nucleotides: TGCGCCAGCAGCCTCGGACCGGTACAAAGTAACTATGGCTACACCTTC.

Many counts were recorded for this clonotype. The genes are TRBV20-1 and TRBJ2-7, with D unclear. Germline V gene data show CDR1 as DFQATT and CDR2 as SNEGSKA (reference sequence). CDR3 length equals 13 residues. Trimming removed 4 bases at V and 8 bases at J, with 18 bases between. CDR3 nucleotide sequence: TGCAGTGCTATAAGGAGTGCTCCAGGCAAGCAGTACTTC. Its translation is CSAIRSAPGKQYF.

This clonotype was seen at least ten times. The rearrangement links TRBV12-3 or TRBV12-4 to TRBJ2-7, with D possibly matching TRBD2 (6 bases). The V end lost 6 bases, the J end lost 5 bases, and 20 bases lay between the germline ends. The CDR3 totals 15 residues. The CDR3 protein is CASSTHGRGSDEQYF. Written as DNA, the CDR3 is TGTGCCAGCAGCACCCACGGGCGGGGTTCAGACGAGCAGTACTTC.

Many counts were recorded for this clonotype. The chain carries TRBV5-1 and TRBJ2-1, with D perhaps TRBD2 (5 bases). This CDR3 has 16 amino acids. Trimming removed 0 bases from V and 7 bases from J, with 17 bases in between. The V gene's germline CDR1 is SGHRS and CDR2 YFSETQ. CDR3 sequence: CASSLAGAVDRNEQFF. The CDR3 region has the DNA TGCGCCAGCAGCTTGGCCGGAGCGGTGGATAGGAATGAGCAGTTCTTC.

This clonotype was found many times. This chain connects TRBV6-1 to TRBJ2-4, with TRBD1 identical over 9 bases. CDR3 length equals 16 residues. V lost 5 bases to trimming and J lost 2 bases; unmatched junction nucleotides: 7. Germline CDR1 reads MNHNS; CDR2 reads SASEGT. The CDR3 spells CASSPGTGKPKNIQYF. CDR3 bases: TGTGCCAGCAGTCCCGGGACAGGGAAACCCAAAAACATTCAGTACTTC.

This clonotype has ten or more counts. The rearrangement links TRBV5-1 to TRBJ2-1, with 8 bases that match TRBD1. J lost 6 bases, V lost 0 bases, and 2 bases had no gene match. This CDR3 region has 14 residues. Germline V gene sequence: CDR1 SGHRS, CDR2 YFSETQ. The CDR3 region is CASSLGQGFNEQFF. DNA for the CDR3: TGCGCCAGCAGCTTGGGACAGGGGTTCAATGAGCAGTTCTTC.

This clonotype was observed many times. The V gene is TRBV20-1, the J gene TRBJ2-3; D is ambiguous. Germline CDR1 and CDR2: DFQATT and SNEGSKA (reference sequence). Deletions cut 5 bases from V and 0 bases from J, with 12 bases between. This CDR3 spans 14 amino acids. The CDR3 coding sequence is TGCAGTGCTCGGCCAGCGACTAGCACAGATACGCAGTATTTT. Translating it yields CSARPATSTDTQYF.

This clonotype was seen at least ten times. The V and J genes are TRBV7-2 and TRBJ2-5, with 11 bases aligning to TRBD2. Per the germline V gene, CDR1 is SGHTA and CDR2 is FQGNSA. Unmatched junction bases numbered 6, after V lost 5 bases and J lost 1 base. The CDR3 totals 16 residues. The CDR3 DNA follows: TGTGCCAGCAGCAAGGGACTAGCGGAAATCCAAGAGACCCAGTACTTC. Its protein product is CASSKGLAEIQETQYF.

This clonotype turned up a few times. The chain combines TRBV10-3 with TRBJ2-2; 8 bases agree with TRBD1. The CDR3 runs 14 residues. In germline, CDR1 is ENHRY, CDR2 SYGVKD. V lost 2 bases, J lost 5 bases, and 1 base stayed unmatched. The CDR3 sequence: CAISEGQGTGELFF. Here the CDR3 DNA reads TGTGCCATCAGTGAGGGACAGGGAACCGGGGAGCTGTTTTTT.

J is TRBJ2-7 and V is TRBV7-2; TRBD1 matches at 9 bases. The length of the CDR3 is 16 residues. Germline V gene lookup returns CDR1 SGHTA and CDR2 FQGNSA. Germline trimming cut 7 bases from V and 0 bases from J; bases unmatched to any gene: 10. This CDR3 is CASNDPGTGSSYEQYF. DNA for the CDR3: TGTGCCAGCAACGATCCAGGGACAGGGAGCTCCTACGAGCAGTACTTC.

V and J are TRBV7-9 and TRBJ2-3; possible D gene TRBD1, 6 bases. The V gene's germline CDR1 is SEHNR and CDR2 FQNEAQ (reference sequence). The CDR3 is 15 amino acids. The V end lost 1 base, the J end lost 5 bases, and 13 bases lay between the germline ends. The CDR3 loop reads CASSLGGRGEDTQYF. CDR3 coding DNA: TGTGCCAGCAGCTTAGGAGGCAGGGGAGAAGATACGCAGTATTTT.

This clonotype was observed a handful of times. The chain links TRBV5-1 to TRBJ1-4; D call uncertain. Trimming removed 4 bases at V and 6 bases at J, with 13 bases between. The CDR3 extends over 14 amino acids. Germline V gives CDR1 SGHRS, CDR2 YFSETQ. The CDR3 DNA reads TGCGCCAGCAGCAGGGAGGGCAGCTATGAAAAACTGTTTTTT. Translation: CASSREGSYEKLFF.

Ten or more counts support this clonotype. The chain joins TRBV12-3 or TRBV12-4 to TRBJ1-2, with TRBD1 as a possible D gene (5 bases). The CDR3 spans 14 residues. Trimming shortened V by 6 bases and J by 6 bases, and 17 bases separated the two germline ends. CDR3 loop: CASSRGGDVDGYTF. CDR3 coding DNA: TGTGCCAGCAGCCGGGGGGGGGATGTAGATGGCTACACCTTC.